This T cell receptor beta chain is drawn from a study of molecular identifiers for immune sequencing clone quantification. Study context: Five aliquots were made in replicates from the RNA of around 18,000 or 91,000 naive CD8 cells, and four were sequenced.

Sorting selected naive CD8 T cells with a CD8+CD4-CCR7+CD45RA+ phenotype. Findings of the study overall: Naive cells had under 1% of molecules in clones above 20 RNA copies, effectors over 97%.

About this clonotype itself: Its antigen remains unknown. With a much larger clone just one base away, this may be a read error.

Bulk TCR libraries were made with methods that had been previously described and with listed TCR primers. TCRdb ran MiXCR on the PCR reads and lists one entry per CDR3 protein. This sample yields around 470,000 distinct CDR3 sequences, of which 20% to 25% are seen a single time; around 0.86% belongs to the top ten. Sequencing input: naive CD8+ T cells from blood, with Jurkat cell RNA spiked in. Stated subset: FACS-sorted CD8+CD4-CCR7+CD45RA+ naive T cells. The clonotype was recovered from a human donor in good health. Some libraries in this study had Jurkat cell RNA spiked in.

In DNA form, the CDR3 reads TGTGCCAGCAGCGTAGAGGCCGGGGAGCTGTCTTTT. Its translation: CASSVEAGELSF. The J gene is TRBJ2-2, the V gene TRBV9; TRBD2 might be the D (5 bases). This CDR3 has 12 amino acids. The germline gives CDR1 SGDLS, CDR2 YYNGEE.